Listed below are T cell receptor beta chains from one sample, sequenced in a study of shared clonotypes between healthy human individuals. The assay was immunoSEQ multiplex PCR, and TCRdb's table has in-frame clones only and misses some. The profile shows approximately 1.1 million clones, 75% to 80% of them singletons. Source material: memory CD4+ T cells from PBMCs. These receptors originate from a man between 18 and 35 years old in good health. Some clones in this sample may be carry-over from other donors' samples. Both conserved end residues are part of each CDR3. The order of the fields is J gene, D gene, V gene, clone size, CDR3 DNA, CDR3 protein. D genes are given only for firm matches. The size field is filled for only some rows; it gives once, few, many or a size class.

j_call: TRBJ2-5
d_call: NA
v_call: TRBV6-6
clone_size: once
cdr3_nt: TGTGCCAGCAGTTCCCCTCCAAAGGTAGAGACCCAGTACTTC
cdr3_aa: CASSSPPKVETQYF

j_call: TRBJ2-5
d_call: NA
v_call: TRBV7-3
clone_size: NA
cdr3_nt: TGTGCCAACAACCAAAAGGAGGCAAAACGGGAGACCCAGTACTTC
cdr3_aa: CANNQKEAKRETQYF

j_call: TRBJ1-2
d_call: TRBD1
v_call: TRBV5-1
clone_size: NA
cdr3_nt: TGCGCCAGCAGCGAAACCGGGACAGCTGGTGGCTACACCTTC
cdr3_aa: CASSETGTAGGYTF

j_call: TRBJ1-1
d_call: NA
v_call: TRBV9
clone_size: NA
cdr3_nt: TGTGCCAGCAGCGTAGGAGGGGGTCGCTACACTGAAGCTTTCTTT
cdr3_aa: CASSVGGGRYTEAFF

j_call: TRBJ2-7
d_call: TRBD2
v_call: TRBV7-2
clone_size: many
cdr3_nt: TGTGCCAGCAGCTTAGGGGGACTAGCGGGAGTTCTCGAGCAGTACTTC
cdr3_aa: CASSLGGLAGVLEQYF

j_call: TRBJ2-1
d_call: NA
v_call: TRBV6-6
clone_size: NA
cdr3_nt: TGTGCCAGCAGTCGCCTAAATGAGCAGTTCTTC
cdr3_aa: CASSRLNEQFF

j_call: TRBJ2-3
d_call: NA
v_call: TRBV11-2
clone_size: few
cdr3_nt: TGTGCCAGCAGCTTAGCTTGGCGGGTCACAGATACGCAGTATTTT
cdr3_aa: CASSLAWRVTDTQYF

j_call: TRBJ2-3
d_call: TRBD2
v_call: TRBV5-4
clone_size: NA
cdr3_nt: TGTGCCAGCAGCTTGTTTAGCGGGACTGCTAGCACAGATACGCAGTATTTT
cdr3_aa: CASSLFSGTASTDTQYF

j_call: TRBJ1-2
d_call: NA
v_call: TRBV4-1
clone_size: NA
cdr3_nt: TGCGCCAGCAGCCAAGTCTGGGGGGGTGGCTACACCTTC
cdr3_aa: CASSQVWGGGYTF

j_call: TRBJ2-2
d_call: TRBD2
v_call: TRBV5-1
clone_size: few
cdr3_nt: TGCGCCAGCAGCGACCTAGCGGGACATGACGGGGAGCTGTTTTTT
cdr3_aa: CASSDLAGHDGELFF

j_call: TRBJ2-3
d_call: TRBD1
v_call: TRBV5-1
clone_size: NA
cdr3_nt: TGCGCCAGCAGCAAAGGGACAGGGGGCGCGGGAAATACGCAGTATTTT
cdr3_aa: CASSKGTGGAGNTQYF

j_call: TRBJ2-1
d_call: NA
v_call: TRBV7-9
clone_size: once
cdr3_nt: TGTGCCAGCAGCTTAGTCTTCCTAGCGCTCTCCTACAATGAGCAGTTCTTC
cdr3_aa: CASSLVFLALSYNEQFF

j_call: TRBJ2-5
d_call: NA
v_call: TRBV5-1
clone_size: NA
cdr3_nt: TGCGCCAGCAGCTTGATGGGGGGGCTGGGAGAGACCCAGTACTTC
cdr3_aa: CASSLMGGLGETQYF

j_call: TRBJ1-1
d_call: TRBD1
v_call: TRBV6-6
clone_size: NA
cdr3_nt: TGTGCCAGCAGCCCCGGACACAAAACCAGGACAGGGGAGGCTTTCTTT
cdr3_aa: CASSPGHKTRTGEAFF

j_call: TRBJ1-2
d_call: NA
v_call: TRBV27
clone_size: NA
cdr3_nt: TGTGCCAGCAGTTTTTCAGATCTGGGCGGCTACACCTTC
cdr3_aa: CASSFSDLGGYTF

j_call: TRBJ2-7
d_call: NA
v_call: TRBV27
clone_size: once
cdr3_nt: TGTGCCAGCAGGGACGGGTCCTACGAGCAGTACTTC
cdr3_aa: CASRDGSYEQYF

j_call: TRBJ2-7
d_call: NA
v_call: TRBV28
clone_size: NA
cdr3_nt: TGTGCCAGCTGGGGGGAACAGCGCGAGCAGTACTTC
cdr3_aa: CASWGEQREQYF

j_call: TRBJ1-1
d_call: TRBD1
v_call: TRBV7-3
clone_size: NA
cdr3_nt: TGTGCCAGCAGCTTACAGGGGGATACCCAAGCTTTCTTT
cdr3_aa: CASSLQGDTQAFF

j_call: TRBJ1-2
d_call: NA
v_call: TRBV28
clone_size: NA
cdr3_nt: TGTGCCAGCATTCCGGGGGGTGGTGGCTACACCTTC
cdr3_aa: CASIPGGGGYTF

j_call: TRBJ2-7
d_call: NA
v_call: TRBV5-1
clone_size: NA
cdr3_nt: TGCGCCAGCAGGTGGGGAGGACAGAACTACGAGCAGTACTTC
cdr3_aa: CASRWGGQNYEQYF

j_call: TRBJ2-3
d_call: TRBD1
v_call: TRBV15
clone_size: NA
cdr3_nt: TGTGCCACCAGCAGCCCCCGGACAGGGGCCGTGGCAGATACGCAGTATTTT
cdr3_aa: CATSSPRTGAVADTQYF

j_call: TRBJ2-1
d_call: NA
v_call: TRBV9
clone_size: NA
cdr3_nt: TGTGCCAGCAGCGCAAGATATGGGAAGGCCTACAATGAGCAGTTCTTC
cdr3_aa: CASSARYGKAYNEQFF

j_call: TRBJ1-1
d_call: NA
v_call: TRBV2
clone_size: once
cdr3_nt: TGTGCCAGCAGTGAACAGTTTCCGGGGGCGGAAGCTTTCTTT
cdr3_aa: CASSEQFPGAEAFF

j_call: TRBJ1-5
d_call: NA
v_call: TRBV2
clone_size: NA
cdr3_nt: TGTGCCAGCAGTGACAGGGGAGGACAGCCCCAGCATTTT
cdr3_aa: CASSDRGGQPQHF

j_call: TRBJ2-2
d_call: NA
v_call: TRBV7-9
clone_size: few
cdr3_nt: TGTGCCAGACAGGACTCCTTGGGGGAGCTGTTTTTT
cdr3_aa: CARQDSLGELFF

j_call: TRBJ2-6
d_call: TRBD2
v_call: TRBV2
clone_size: NA
cdr3_nt: TGTGCCAGCAGTTCCCCTGGGGGGAGGGAGCGTGGGGCCAACGTCCTGACTTTC
cdr3_aa: CASSSPGGRERGANVLTF

j_call: TRBJ1-1
d_call: NA
v_call: TRBV7-2
clone_size: once
cdr3_nt: TGTGCCAGCAGCTTAACCTCAGGTGCCCGAGCTTTCTTT
cdr3_aa: CASSLTSGARAFF

j_call: TRBJ1-1
d_call: NA
v_call: TRBV10-3
clone_size: few
cdr3_nt: TGTGCCATCAGTGAATTCCGGGGGGCGGACACTGAAGCTTTCTTT
cdr3_aa: CAISEFRGADTEAFF

j_call: TRBJ1-1
d_call: NA
v_call: TRBV27
clone_size: NA
cdr3_nt: TGTGCCAGCAGCCTGGGACACTCGAACACTGAAGCTTTCTTT
cdr3_aa: CASSLGHSNTEAFF

j_call: TRBJ2-5
d_call: NA
v_call: TRBV12-5
clone_size: NA
cdr3_nt: TGTGCTAGTGGTGCCGGACAAGAGACCCAGTACTTC
cdr3_aa: CASGAGQETQYF

j_call: TRBJ1-2
d_call: NA
v_call: TRBV29-1
clone_size: NA
cdr3_nt: TGCAGCGGTAAAGGGGAGGGTGCGTATGGCTACACCTTC
cdr3_aa: CSGKGEGAYGYTF

j_call: TRBJ1-1
d_call: TRBD1
v_call: TRBV11-1
clone_size: NA
cdr3_nt: TGTGCCAGCAGCTTCCAGGGGGCGCGGGGTAGGAACACTGAAGCTTTCTTT
cdr3_aa: CASSFQGARGRNTEAFF

j_call: TRBJ2-2
d_call: NA
v_call: TRBV28
clone_size: NA
cdr3_nt: TGTGCCAGCAGTTTATCTACAGCCATCACCGGGGAGCTGTTTTTT
cdr3_aa: CASSLSTAITGELFF

j_call: TRBJ1-1
d_call: TRBD1
v_call: TRBV6-4
clone_size: NA
cdr3_nt: TGTGCCAGCAGTTACGGGAACAGGGGGCGGGACACTGAAGCTTTCTTT
cdr3_aa: CASSYGNRGRDTEAFF

j_call: TRBJ1-4
d_call: NA
v_call: TRBV15
clone_size: NA
cdr3_nt: TGTGCCACCAGCCCCCGGGGGGGCGCTAATGAAAAACTGTTTTTT
cdr3_aa: CATSPRGGANEKLFF